This T cell receptor beta chain was observed in a study of cytomegalovirus exposure and HLA in healthy donors. The PCR contained 60 Vbeta and 13 Jbeta primers. Libraries were prepared by immunoSEQ multiplex PCR; TCRdb keeps only in-frame clonotypes and omits some of them. This table has about 150,000 clones, around three quarters appearing once. This clonotype originated in a man in his forties or fifties in good health and CMV-seropositive. Sequencing used PBMCs.

CDR3 DNA sequence: TGCGCCAGCAGCCAAGAGCAGGTCGCCGGGGAGCTGTTTTTT. It specifies CASSQEQVAGELFF. The rearrangement uses TRBV4-1 and TRBJ2-2; D remains ambiguous. Trimming took off 0 bases at V and 6 bases at J, with 8 bases between the two ends. The CDR3 has 14 amino acids. Germline CDR1 MGHRA, CDR2 YSYEKL.